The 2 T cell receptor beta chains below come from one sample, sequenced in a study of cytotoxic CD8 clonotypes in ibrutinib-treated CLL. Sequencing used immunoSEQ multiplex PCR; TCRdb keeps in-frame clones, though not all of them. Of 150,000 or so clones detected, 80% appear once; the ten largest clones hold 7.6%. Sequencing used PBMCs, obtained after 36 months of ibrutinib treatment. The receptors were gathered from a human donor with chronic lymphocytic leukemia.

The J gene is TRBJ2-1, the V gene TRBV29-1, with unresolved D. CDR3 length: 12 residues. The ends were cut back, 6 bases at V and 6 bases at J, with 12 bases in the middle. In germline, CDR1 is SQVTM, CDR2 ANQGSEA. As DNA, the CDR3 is TGCAGCGTCTCCCCTTTCCTCAATGAGCAGTTCTTC. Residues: CSVSPFLNEQFF.

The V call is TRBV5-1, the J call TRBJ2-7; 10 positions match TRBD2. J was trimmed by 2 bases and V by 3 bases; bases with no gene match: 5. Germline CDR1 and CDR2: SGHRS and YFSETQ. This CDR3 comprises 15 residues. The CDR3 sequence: CASSWTSGDPYEQYF. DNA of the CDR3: TGCGCCAGCAGCTGGACTAGCGGAGACCCCTACGAGCAGTACTTC.